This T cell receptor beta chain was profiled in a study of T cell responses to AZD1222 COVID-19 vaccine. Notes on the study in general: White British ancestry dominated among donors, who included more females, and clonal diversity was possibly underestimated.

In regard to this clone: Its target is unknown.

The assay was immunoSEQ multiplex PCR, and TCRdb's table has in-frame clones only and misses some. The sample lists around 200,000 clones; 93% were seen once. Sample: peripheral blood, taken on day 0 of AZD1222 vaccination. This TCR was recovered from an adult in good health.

In DNA form, the CDR3 reads TGCGCCAGCAAGGGGCGGAGGGGAGACTACGAGCAGTACTTC. Protein sequence: CASKGRRGDYEQYF. The V call is TRBV10-2, the J call TRBJ2-7; weak D call: TRBD2 (6 bases). V was shortened by 7 bases and J by 3 bases, with 16 bases between the two germline ends. The CDR3 sequence is 14 residues long. Germline CDR1 WSHSY, CDR2 SAAADI.